This T cell receptor (beta chain) originates from a study of PD-1 blockade in classical Hodgkin lymphoma. The CDR3 spans 13 residues. In germline, CDR1 is SGHRS, CDR2 YFSETQ. Trimming took 7 bases from V and 0 from J, leaving 8 bases between them. The data were produced by immunoSEQ multiplex PCR, yet TCRdb's version contains in-frame clones alone and is incomplete. This sample has around 60,000 clones; more than 70% occur once, and the top ten carry under 7%. This clone was detected only once. Its antigen is still unknown. Every single patient, without exception, relapsed after autologous stem cell transplantation, and brentuximab vedotin exposure varied. Study-wide results and caveats: Patients with an early start, nivolumab under 1 year after ASCT, were excluded. It was CD4+ TCR diversity, not CD8+, that rose significantly by C4D1. For complete responders, baseline diversity was comparable to that of newly diagnosed patients. Causes of the repertoire differences remain undefined, possibly disease activity or prior therapy.

This specimen was peripheral blood mononuclear cells (PBMCs), taken before the second cycle of nivolumab. The rearrangement links TRBV5-1 to TRBJ2-1, with a possible D match to TRBD1 (6 bases). The TCR comes from a human donor with classical Hodgkin lymphoma. DNA for the CDR3: TGCGCCAGCCTGGACAGCTCCTACAATGAGCAGTTCTTC. Translated, it gives CASLDSSYNEQFF.